The rows below give T cell receptor beta chains drawn from one sample of a study of identical twins. TCRdb fed the 5' RACE reads into MiXCR, producing one record per CDR3 protein. The data hold roughly 750,000 distinct CDR3 sequences, with around 20% observed a single time. These sequences were also reported in another study, on T cells expressing NK-cell markers.

The source material was PBMCs. These receptors were taken from a woman aged 18-29 years in good health. CDR3s include the opening cysteine and the closing phenylalanine or tryptophan. The D gene is left open where the match is weak. Only part of the rows carry a size: once, few, many, or a class if the clone is expanded.

clone_size d_call j_call v_call cdr3_aa cdr3_nt
NA NA TRBJ1-1 TRBV10-3 CAISETGRDTEAFF TGTGCCATCAGTGAGACAGGGAGGGACACTGAAGCTTTCTTT
NA NA TRBJ2-1 TRBV14 CASSQGEHNEQFF TGTGCCAGCAGCCAAGGAGAACACAATGAGCAGTTCTTC
NA NA TRBJ1-1 TRBV5-1 CASSLTVMNTEAFF TGCGCCAGCAGCTTGACAGTGATGAACACTGAAGCTTTCTTT
NA NA TRBJ2-4 TRBV9 CASSVEGGLNIQYF TGTGCCAGCAGCGTAGAGGGGGGTTTAAACATTCAGTACTTC
many NA TRBJ1-6 TRBV12-3/TRBV12-4 CASSARTTGSPLHF TGTGCCAGCAGCGCACGGACGACGGGTTCACCCCTCCACTTT
few NA TRBJ2-2 TRBV20-1 CSARDQGANTGELFF TGCAGTGCTAGAGATCAAGGGGCGAACACCGGGGAGCTGTTTTTT
few NA TRBJ1-2 TRBV29-1 CRVETGTDAYGYTF TGCAGGGTAGAGACTGGGACCGACGCTTATGGCTACACCTTC
NA TRBD2 TRBJ2-3 TRBV5-1 CASSWGGLAGGNTDTQYF TGCGCCAGCAGCTGGGGCGGACTAGCGGGAGGGAACACAGATACGCAGTATTTT
NA NA TRBJ2-2 TRBV6-1 CASSPRGGAAGTGELFF TGTGCCAGCAGTCCCCGAGGGGGGGCCGCGGGCACCGGGGAGCTGTTTTTT
many TRBD2 TRBJ2-1 TRBV20-1 CSAAGTSGYNEQFF TGCAGTGCTGCCGGGACTAGCGGCTACAATGAGCAGTTCTTC
few NA TRBJ2-3 TRBV7-6 CASSSKTGMVGSDTQYF TGTGCCAGCAGCTCGAAAACAGGGATGGTTGGTTCGGATACGCAGTATTTT
many TRBD2 TRBJ2-1 TRBV9 CASSPRLAGGGNEQFF TGTGCCAGCAGTCCCCGACTAGCGGGAGGAGGGAATGAGCAGTTCTTC
few NA TRBJ1-3 TRBV3-1 CASSRHIRDGGNTIYF TGTGCCAGCAGCCGGCATATCAGGGATGGTGGAAACACCATATATTTT
NA TRBD2 TRBJ2-7 TRBV20-1 CGTGAGPSYEQYF TGCGGGACGGGAGCGGGGCCCTCCTACGAGCAGTACTTC
many NA TRBJ1-6 TRBV15 CATSRQGSSPLHF TGTGCCACCAGCAGACAGGGGAGTTCACCCCTCCACTTT
many NA TRBJ2-2 TRBV6-2/TRBV6-3 CASSYSGSGELFF TGTGCCAGCAGTTATAGTGGATCAGGGGAGCTGTTTTTT
few TRBD2 TRBJ2-1 TRBV4-2 CASSQDPLAGALSSYNEQFF TGTGCCAGCAGCCAAGATCCCCTAGCGGGGGCCCTTAGCTCCTACAATGAGCAGTTCTTC
few TRBD2 TRBJ2-1 TRBV7-9 CASSRALAGMKQFF TGTGCCAGCAGCCGGGCTCTAGCGGGGATGAAGCAGTTCTTC
NA NA TRBJ2-3 TRBV20-1 CSAPPAGGTDTQYF TGCAGTGCTCCGCCGGCAGGGGGCACAGATACGCAGTATTTT
NA TRBD1 TRBJ2-2 TRBV24-1 CATSDTPNRGSNTGELFF TGTGCCACCAGTGACACCCCTAACAGGGGATCGAACACCGGGGAGCTGTTTTTT
NA TRBD2 TRBJ2-3 TRBV2 CAISLEAGGVSSTDTQYF TGTGCCATCAGTTTAGAAGCGGGGGGGGTTTCTAGCACAGATACGCAGTATTTT
many TRBD2 TRBJ2-7 TRBV29-1 CSVETSGSYEQYF TGCAGCGTTGAAACTAGCGGATCCTACGAGCAGTACTTC
few TRBD1 TRBJ1-2 TRBV5-1 CASSLEVDRGYGYTF TGCGCCAGCAGCTTGGAGGTTGACAGGGGCTATGGCTACACCTTC
few TRBD1 TRBJ2-7 TRBV7-9 CASSLIGWDRDTYEQYF TGTGCCAGCAGCTTAATAGGGTGGGACAGGGATACCTACGAGCAGTACTTC
few TRBD2 TRBJ2-1 TRBV19 CASSTRLAGGGNEQFF TGTGCCAGTAGTACGAGACTAGCGGGAGGGGGCAATGAGCAGTTCTTC
NA TRBD1 TRBJ2-5 TRBV7-2 CASSLRTGSETQYF TGTGCCAGCAGCTTACGGACAGGGTCAGAGACCCAGTACTTC
few TRBD2 TRBJ2-1 TRBV9 CASSVGRAGGGNEQFF TGTGCCAGCAGCGTAGGCCGGGCGGGAGGTGGCAATGAGCAGTTCTTC
few NA TRBJ2-3 TRBV5-1 CASSLVPGADTQYF TGCGCCAGCAGCTTGGTGCCGGGGGCAGATACGCAGTATTTT
few TRBD1 TRBJ2-1 TRBV12-3/TRBV12-4 CASRLGTGRNEQFF TGTGCCAGCAGACTTGGGACAGGTCGCAATGAGCAGTTCTTC